The present TCR beta chain was sequenced within a study of Graves' ophthalmopathy and Graves' hyperthyroidism. RNA transcripts provided the template for amplifying TCR beta CDR3 regions. The library came from an HTBI-primed first-round RT-PCR and a second-round multiplex PCR. TCRdb itself ran the multiplex PCR reads through MiXCR, one entry per CDR3 protein. The sample consists of roughly 1.1 million distinct CDR3 sequences, roughly 35% of them appearing once. This CDR3 has 15 residues. V lost 4 bases and J 13 bases, leaving 20 bases between the germline ends. Germline V CDR1 and CDR2: MGHDK, SYGVNS. V usage is TRBV25-1 and J usage is TRBJ1-6; possibly TRBD1 for D (5 bases). This TCR came from an adult man with Graves' hyperthyroidism. Sequences were obtained from peripheral blood or thyroid tissue (not recorded which). CDR3 nucleotides: TGTGCCAGCAGTGCTAGAGAGGAGGACACCGGCCCCCTCCACTTT. Translation: CASSAREEDTGPLHF.